This TCR beta chain was recorded in a study of glioma-infiltrating T cells after dendritic cell vaccination. At the level of the study: Patients received three intradermal dendritic cell vaccine injections at biweekly intervals.

The repertoire was sequenced with immunoSEQ multiplex PCR; TCRdb's copy has only in-frame clones and lacks some. The table records just over 95,000 clones, 70% to 80% of them present only once. This clone was observed a handful of times. Patients had residual fresh-frozen tumor tissue and more than two years of survival data. There are 13 residues in the CDR3. From germline, CDR1 is MDHEN and CDR2 SYDVKM. The V and J ends lost 6 bases and 4 bases respectively, with 9 bases between them. This clonotype originated in a human donor with glioblastoma. This rearrangement joins TRBV28 to TRBJ1-4, with no clear D. The sequenced sample was blood, obtained before dendritic cell vaccination. This CDR3 reads CASRRQINEKLFF. CDR3 coding DNA: TGTGCCAGCAGGCGGCAGATTAATGAAAAACTGTTTTTT.